The subject of this entry is one T cell receptor (beta chain). The data were obtained in a study of blood T cell repertoires in COVID-19. Method: immunoSEQ multiplex PCR; TCRdb's copy keeps in-frame clones and lacks some. Here the sample spans approximately 300,000 clones, more than 75% being singletons. From germline, CDR1 is MNHNS and CDR2 SASEGT. Trimming shortened V by 2 bases and J by 13 bases, and 11 bases separated the two germline ends. CDR3 length: 12 amino acids. The TCR comes from a woman aged 25 to 39 who had recovered from COVID-19. Sequences were obtained from PBMCs or T cells enriched from blood (not recorded which). J is TRBJ2-2 and V is TRBV6-1; D is uncertain. CDR3 nucleotides: TGTGCCAGCAGTGAAAAAGATCCGGGGCTGTTTTTT. This codes for CASSEKDPGLFF.